These 8 T cell receptor beta chains were sequenced from one sample in a study of blood T cell repertoires in COVID-19 (dated by TCRdb to the early 2020s). Library creation used the immunoSEQ multiplex PCR assay. TCRdb stores this immuneACCESS table with in-frame sequences only. Part of the clones is absent; in the studies checked, under half of the shortfall reflects unresolved V genes, and no reason is known for the rest. This sample is represented by approximately 88,000 clones; roughly 82% of them were singletons. The top ten clonotypes cover around 19% of the sample. The sample taken for sequencing was peripheral blood. The origin of the receptors is a woman of 80 years or more with active or convalescent COVID-19.

The rearrangement uses TRBV24-1 and TRBJ2-7; TRBD1 aligns across 8 bases. J gave up 4 bases and V 2 bases, and 6 bases lay outside the gene matches. The CDR3 consists of 15 residues. Germline V gene sequence: CDR1 KGHDR, CDR2 SFDVKD. This chain's CDR3 is CATSDSGTGGYEQYF. CDR3 nucleotides: TGTGCCACCAGTGATTCCGGGACAGGTGGATACGAGCAGTACTTC.

The chain combines TRBV27 with TRBJ1-5; D is unresolved. The CDR3 is made up of 17 amino acids. Deletions cut 2 bases from V and 2 bases from J, with 16 bases between. Germline loops: CDR1 MNHEY, CDR2 SMNVEV (reference sequence). CDR3 residues: CASSLQSRGDGNQPQHF. CDR3 in DNA: TGTGCCAGCAGTTTACAGTCGCGGGGAGACGGCAATCAGCCCCAGCATTTT.

The CDR3 nucleotides read TGTGCCAGCATGCAGGGGCATAATTCACCCCTCCACTTT. It yields the protein CASMQGHNSPLHF. The chain recombines TRBV27 with TRBJ1-6; D perhaps matches TRBD1 (6 bases). Deletions cut 7 bases from V and 5 bases from J, with 9 bases between. CDR3 size: 13 residues. Germline loops: CDR1 MNHEY, CDR2 SMNVEV (reference sequence).

The chain couples TRBV19 to TRBJ1-5; TRBD1 agrees at 7 bases. The V gene end was trimmed by 0 bases and the J gene end by 4 bases; junction bases not matched to a gene: 9. Per the germline V gene, CDR1 is LNHDA and CDR2 is SQIVND (reference sequence). The CDR3 length is 17 residues. The CDR3 nucleotides read TGTGCCAGTAGTATAGATCGGCGACAGGGAGGAAATCAGCCCCAGCATTTT. Its translation: CASSIDRRQGGNQPQHF.

V usage is TRBV14 and J usage is TRBJ1-6; D is unresolved. The CDR3 is made up of 13 amino acids. The germline gives CDR1 SGHDN, CDR2 FVKESK. V was clipped by 0 bases and J by 10 bases, with 7 bases between them. Here the CDR3 DNA reads TGTGCCAGCAGCCAAGAAGGGAGGTCACCCCTCCACTTT. Protein: CASSQEGRSPLHF.

The chain is built from TRBV19 and TRBJ2-1; TRBD2 matches at 11 bases. Germline V CDR1 and CDR2: LNHDA, SQIVND (reference sequence). The trim removed 6 bases at V and 9 bases at J, leaving 7 bases unmatched. The CDR3 runs to 14 residues. CDR3 in amino acids: CASRGGTSGSEQFF. CDR3 DNA: TGTGCCAGTAGGGGTGGGACTAGCGGAAGTGAGCAGTTCTTC.

This clone was observed a few times. The chain links TRBV6-6 to TRBJ2-3; TRBD2 aligns across 8 bases. The CDR3 covers 17 residues. After removal of 5 bases from V and 6 bases from J, the junction contained 16 bases not matched to a gene. From germline, CDR1 is MNHNY and CDR2 SVGAGI (reference sequence). Here the CDR3 reads CASSPSLRAGAGDTQYF. The CDR3 bases are TGTGCCAGCAGTCCTTCACTCCGAGCGGGGGCTGGGGATACGCAGTATTTT.

The chain has TRBV11-2 and TRBJ2-7; the D gene is possibly TRBD2 (5 bases). The CDR3 has 15 amino acids. The germline CDR1 and CDR2 sequences are SGHAT and FQNNGV. V was shortened by 5 bases and J by 0 bases, with 14 bases between the two germline ends. In nucleotides, the CDR3 is TGTGCCAGCAGCCCTGGCCCGGGAATCTCCTACGAGCAGTACTTC. Its protein is CASSPGPGISYEQYF.